These T cell receptor beta chains were read from a single sample in a study of spatial heterogeneity in lung cancer. MiXCR, applied by TCRdb to the 5' RACE reads, yields one record per CDR3 protein. This sample has about 52,000 distinct CDR3 sequences, with 7.4% found just once. Material: PBMCs, obtained at follow-up. These TCRs come from a female donor with early-stage non-small cell lung cancer. The CDR3 runs from the conserved cysteine through the conserved F or W. D genes are given only for firm matches. Only some rows state a clone size, as once, few, many or a class for expanded clones.

V	J	size	D	DNA	CDR3
TRBV11-2	TRBJ2-4	many	.	TGTGCCAGCAGCTTGGGGGAGTACATTCAGTACTTC	CASSLGEYIQYF
TRBV5-1	TRBJ2-3	.	.	TGCGCCAGCAGCTTGGTTCCGTCTGTAACTAGCACAGATACGCAGTATTTT	CASSLVPSVTSTDTQYF
TRBV18	TRBJ1-6	many	.	TGTGCCAGCTCACCGAGTGGCAGCGAGAATTCACCCCTCCACTTT	CASSPSGSENSPLHF
TRBV7-9	TRBJ2-3	many	TRBD1	TGTGCCAGCAGCTTAGCGTTAGGGGGCGAGACAGATACGCAGTATTTT	CASSLALGGETDTQYF
TRBV6-5	TRBJ2-3	many	TRBD2	TGTGCCAGCAGTCTAGCGGGGGGCGACGGGAATACGCAGTATTTT	CASSLAGGDGNTQYF
TRBV11-2	TRBJ1-1	many	.	TGTGCCAGCAGCTCATGGACCGCCTTTCCCTCCTACACTGAAGCTTTCTTT	CASSSWTAFPSYTEAFF
TRBV2	TRBJ2-3	few	TRBD2	TGTGCCAGCAGTGTTGGGCGGGGGGCCACAGATACGCAGTATTTT	CASSVGRGATDTQYF
TRBV27	TRBJ2-5	many	.	TGTGCCAGCAGTCCCGGACCGGGATGGGCCCAGTACTTC	CASSPGPGWAQYF
TRBV20-1	TRBJ1-2	few	.	TGCAGTGCTAGAGGGCAGGGGCCGAACTATGGCTACACCTTC	CSARGQGPNYGYTF
TRBV15	TRBJ2-7	.	.	TGTGCCACCAGCAGAGGCAGGAATTCCTACGAGCAGTACTTC	CATSRGRNSYEQYF
TRBV20-1	TRBJ1-2	few	TRBD1	TGCAGTGTGACGCCCGCAGGGGGCAGCTATGGCTACACCTTC	CSVTPAGGSYGYTF
TRBV14	TRBJ1-6	.	.	TGTGCCAGCAGCCAGGCGGGACGGAGGAATTCACCCCTCCACTTT	CASSQAGRRNSPLHF
TRBV5-1	TRBJ2-7	many	.	TGCGCCAGCAGCTTGGATGTCAGGGGCCACGAGCAGTACTTC	CASSLDVRGHEQYF
TRBV12-3/TRBV12-4	TRBJ1-1	many	.	TGTGCCAGCAGTTTAAACGGGTGGACTGAAGCTTTCTTT	CASSLNGWTEAFF
TRBV12-3/TRBV12-4	TRBJ1-6	.	.	TGTGCCAGCAGTCAAAAGACAGAATCACCCCTCCACTTT	CASSQKTESPLHF
TRBV24-1	TRBJ2-5	many	.	TGTGCCACCAGTGAACCGGGGGTCGGGGAGACCCAGTACTTC	CATSEPGVGETQYF
TRBV20-1	TRBJ1-2	few	.	TGCAGTGCTAGTTTACCCGGCTCTGGCTACACCTTC	CSASLPGSGYTF
TRBV11-2	TRBJ1-2	many	.	TGTGCCAGCAGTCCGGACGGGACTTATGGCTACACCTTC	CASSPDGTYGYTF
TRBV20-1	TRBJ2-3	.	TRBD2	TGCAGTGCAACAAAGCGGGATACCACAGATACGCAGTATTTT	CSATKRDTTDTQYF
TRBV11-2	TRBJ2-5	once	TRBD2	TGTGCCAGCAGCCCGGGACTAGCGAGAGAGACCCAGTACTTC	CASSPGLARETQYF
TRBV28	TRBJ1-2	many	TRBD1	TGTGCCAGCACCTTGGCAGGGGGCGGCTATGGCTACACCTTC	CASTLAGGGYGYTF
TRBV2	TRBJ2-4	few	.	TGTGCCAGCTCAGGCGGGCGACAGCCTGGGAACATTCAGTACTTC	CASSGGRQPGNIQYF
TRBV6-2/TRBV6-3	TRBJ2-4	many	.	TGTGCCAGCAGTTTGGGGGGAGTTTTAAACATTCAGTACTTC	CASSLGGVLNIQYF
TRBV28	TRBJ1-1	.	.	TGTGCCAGCGAAACAGGGTATCGGGAAGCTTTCTTT	CASETGYREAFF
TRBV5-4	TRBJ1-1	many	.	TGTGCCAGCAGCTTCTTTCAGGTGAACACTGAAGCTTTCTTT	CASSFFQVNTEAFF
TRBV10-3	TRBJ2-1	.	.	TGTGCCATCAGAGAGAGCCCTCGAAATGGGCAGTTCTTC	CAIRESPRNGQFF
TRBV5-6	TRBJ1-2	few	.	TGTGTCAGCAGCCCGACGGGGGTCTATGGCTACACCTTC	CVSSPTGVYGYTF
TRBV7-2	TRBJ2-1	few	TRBD2	TGTGCCAGCAGCTCGGGACTAGCGGGGGACCCGGGGGTCTTC	CASSSGLAGDPGVF
TRBV10-3	TRBJ1-5	few	TRBD1	TGTGCCACCCGGGACAGGGACTTGATTGAGCCCCAGCATTTT	CATRDRDLIEPQHF
TRBV7-9	TRBJ1-3	few	.	TGTGCCAGCAGCTTAAACCGGGCAGGTGGGCTCTCTGGAAACACCATATATTTT	CASSLNRAGGLSGNTIYF
TRBV30	TRBJ1-5	.	.	TGTGCCTGGAGTGCCCGACGGTTCAATCAGCCCCAGCATTTT	CAWSARRFNQPQHF
TRBV7-9	TRBJ2-2	few	TRBD2	TGTGCCAGCAGCACAACGAGCGGGACGAACACCGGGGAGCTGTTTTTT	CASSTTSGTNTGELFF
TRBV3-1	TRBJ2-3	many	.	TGTGCCAGCAGCCGGGACTGGCAAGATACGCAGTATTTT	CASSRDWQDTQYF
TRBV12-5	TRBJ1-1	many	TRBD1	TGTGCTAGTGGTTTCTCTAGACAGGGAGGGGTGAACACTGAAGCTTTCTTT	CASGFSRQGGVNTEAFF
TRBV7-2	TRBJ1-5	few	.	TGTGCCAGCAGTTTCCTGAGTGGGTTAGATCAGCCCCAGCATTTT	CASSFLSGLDQPQHF
TRBV6-5	TRBJ2-7	many	.	TGTGCCAGCAGTTCGGACCTGGGGGCCAGGGAGCAGTACTTC	CASSSDLGAREQYF
TRBV5-1	TRBJ2-2	many	.	TGCGCCAGCAGCGGGGGAGTCACAGCCGGGGAGCTGTTTTTT	CASSGGVTAGELFF
TRBV19	TRBJ2-2	.	.	TGTGCCGTTCACGGCGCGGAAAACACCGGGGAGCTGTTTTTT	CAVHGAENTGELFF
TRBV4-1	TRBJ2-7	few	TRBD1	TGCGCCAGCAGCCTAGTCGGGACACGGGGACAGTACGAGCAGTACTTC	CASSLVGTRGQYEQYF
TRBV3-1	TRBJ1-1	few	TRBD1	TGTGCCAGCAGCCACAGGGGGCGAGGGGACACTGAAGCTTTCTTT	CASSHRGRGDTEAFF
TRBV20-1	TRBJ1-4	.	TRBD1	TGCAGTGCCACCGGGACAGGACGGGAAAAACTGTTTTTT	CSATGTGREKLFF
TRBV20-1	TRBJ2-5	.	.	TGCAGTGCTAACCCTTTGGGGCCAGACCAAGAGACCCAGTACTTC	CSANPLGPDQETQYF
TRBV5-1	TRBJ2-3	few	TRBD1	TGCGCCAGCGCACGCCCGGACAGGGGTGCAGATACGCAGTATTTT	CASARPDRGADTQYF
TRBV11-2	TRBJ1-2	many	TRBD1	TGTGCCAGCAGTAGGGACAGTAACTATGGCTACACCTTC	CASSRDSNYGYTF
TRBV5-1	TRBJ2-2	many	TRBD2	TGCGCCAGCAGCTTGTTAGGGCTAGCGGTGAACACCGGGGAGCTGTTTTTT	CASSLLGLAVNTGELFF
TRBV7-9	TRBJ1-5	many	.	TGTGCCAGCAGCTTAGCGCGGGACGGGAATCAGCCCCAGCATTTT	CASSLARDGNQPQHF
TRBV7-9	TRBJ2-2	many	.	TGTGCCAGCAGCTCCAGGCCAGGGACCGGGGAGCTGTTTTTT	CASSSRPGTGELFF
TRBV5-1	TRBJ2-7	many	.	TGCGCCAGCAGCTGGGGACTGGGGGCCTACGAGCAGTACTTC	CASSWGLGAYEQYF
TRBV6-5	TRBJ2-3	.	.	TGTGCCAGCAGTTATCCTGGGGGGGCAGGGAGAGATACGCAGTATTTT	CASSYPGGAGRDTQYF
TRBV10-3	TRBJ2-1	many	.	TGTGCCATCAGCCGGGACTCGAGCTCCTACAATGAGCAGTTCTTC	CAISRDSSSYNEQFF
TRBV3-1	TRBJ2-7	few	.	TGTGCCAGCAGCCAAGCCGGGACCTCTGTCCACGAGCAGTACTTC	CASSQAGTSVHEQYF
TRBV7-2	TRBJ1-5	many	.	TGTGCCAGCAGCTTAGGAACCTTCAATCAGCCCCAGCATTTT	CASSLGTFNQPQHF
TRBV10-3	TRBJ1-2	many	.	TGTGCCATCAGGGTGACAGACTATGGCTACACCTTC	CAIRVTDYGYTF
TRBV3-1	TRBJ1-2	.	.	TGTGCCAGCAGCACACGAGCAGGGGAAGGCTACACCTTC	CASSTRAGEGYTF
TRBV2	TRBJ2-7	many	.	TGTGCCAGCAGCCCCTGGGGGCCCGGCAACGAGCAGTACTTC	CASSPWGPGNEQYF
TRBV7-2	TRBJ2-3	few	TRBD1	TGTGCCAGCAGACGGGACAGGGGGCCCACAGATACGCAGTATTTT	CASRRDRGPTDTQYF
TRBV29-1	TRBJ2-4	many	TRBD2	TGCAGCGTTGTGGCTAGCGGGGGCAACATTCAGTACTTC	CSVVASGGNIQYF